This T cell receptor (beta chain) is from a study of T cells after posttransplantation cyclophosphamide. General observations from the study: Blood and skin or GI T cell repertoires showed limited TRB overlap. Recipient CMV seropositivity and CMV reactivation strongly tracked TRB clonality. Donor-recipient repertoire similarity was low at 1-2 months, rising over year one.

Trimming shortened V by 4 bases and J by 4 bases, and 18 bases separated the two germline ends. This CDR3 spans 16 amino acids. In germline, CDR1 is SGHNT, CDR2 YYREEE (reference sequence). A note on this clone: What it binds is not known.

This table comes from immunoSEQ multiplex PCR, and its TCRdb copy is limited to in-frame clones, with some not included. The sample has about 8,000 clones, about 91% seen once. The related graft donor's blood sample was taken on the day of bone marrow donation. The sample taken for sequencing was CD4+ T cells sorted from blood. V is TRBV5-4 and J is TRBJ1-3; D perhaps matches TRBD1 (6 bases). The clonotype originates from a woman between 45 and 60 years old in good health and a related stem cell transplant donor. The CDR3 sequence is CASSGPWGRGGNTIYF. CDR3 coding DNA: TGTGCCAGCAGCGGACCTTGGGGGCGAGGAGGAAACACCATATATTTT.